These 28 T cell receptor beta chains came from one sample sequenced in a study of blood T cell repertoires in COVID-19. Only in-frame clones appear in the TCRdb table, and some are missing; sequencing was by immunoSEQ multiplex PCR. Counted here are under 200,000 clones, 88% occurring once; the ten biggest clones make up over 2%. The sample comprised peripheral blood. These receptors were taken from a man aged 50 to 60 who had recovered from COVID-19.

The rearrangement joins TRBV2 to TRBJ2-5; 7 nucleotides agree with TRBD1. Germline loops: CDR1 SNHLY, CDR2 FYNNEI. V shed 5 bases, J shed 1 base, and the junction held 7 bases outside the gene matches. There are 15 residues in the CDR3. CDR3 bases: TGTGCCAGCAGTCCTACAGGGGTCCCCCAAGAGACCCAGTACTTC. It codes for CASSPTGVPQETQYF.

V gene TRBV6-5 combines with J gene TRBJ2-7; D gene unclear. V lost 2 bases, J lost 7 bases, and 9 bases lay in between. Per germline, CDR1 MNHEY and CDR2 SVGAGI. CDR3 length equals 12 residues. CDR3: CASSYKREEQYF. The CDR3 DNA sequence: TGTGCCAGCAGTTACAAAAGAGAGGAGCAGTACTTC.

The chain employs TRBV11-2 and TRBJ2-1, with 14 bases identical to TRBD2. There are 17 residues in the CDR3. Germline V gene lookup returns CDR1 SGHAT and CDR2 FQNNGV. V shed 3 bases and J 8 bases; nucleotides not matched to a gene: 9. The CDR3 spells CASSLHGTSGSIHEQFF. The CDR3 DNA sequence: TGTGCCAGCAGCTTGCACGGGACTAGCGGGAGTATACATGAGCAGTTCTTC.

The V gene is TRBV9, the J gene TRBJ2-7, with a weak D call TRBD2 (5 bases). Germline CDR1 reads SGDLS; CDR2 reads YYNGEE. V gave up 2 bases and J gave up 4 bases, with 10 bases separating them. CDR3 length equals 13 residues. The CDR3 loop reads CASSVGLTYEQYF. The CDR3 DNA reads TGTGCCAGCAGCGTCGGACTTACTTACGAGCAGTACTTC.

V usage is TRBV5-1 and J usage is TRBJ1-1; D perhaps matches TRBD1 (5 bases). V lost 0 bases, J lost 11 bases, and 8 bases lay in between. The V gene's germline CDR1 is SGHRS and CDR2 YFSETQ. The CDR3 is made up of 11 amino acids. The CDR3 coding sequence is TGCGCCAGCAGCTTGGCAGGGTTGGCTTTCTTT. Amino acid sequence: CASSLAGLAFF.

V is TRBV7-9 and J is TRBJ2-2; 14 nucleotides agree with TRBD2. CDR3 size: 17 residues. Germline-derived CDR1 and CDR2 are SEHNR and FQNEAQ (reference sequence). Losses at the gene ends were 5 bases for V and 4 bases for J; bases not matched to a gene: 6. CDR3 amino acids: CASSLGLAGVGTGELFF. The DNA for the CDR3 is TGTGCCAGCAGCCTGGGACTAGCGGGAGTGGGCACCGGGGAGCTGTTTTTT.

The chain links TRBV19 to TRBJ1-1; 8 nucleotides match TRBD1. The length of the CDR3 is 13 residues. The junction had 9 bases not matched to a gene; V was cut back by 11 bases and J by 4 bases. CDR1 and CDR2 from the germline V gene are LNHDA and SQIVND (reference sequence). Here the CDR3 reads CASETGVGTEAFF. CDR3 bases: TGTGCCTCCGAGACAGGGGTAGGCACTGAAGCTTTCTTT.

The chain carries TRBV7-3 and TRBJ2-3; 10 nucleotides agree with TRBD1. This CDR3 has 14 amino acids. CDR1 SGHTA and CDR2 FQGTGA come from the germline V gene. Unmatched junction bases numbered 2, after V lost 4 bases and J lost 4 bases. This chain's CDR3 is CASSSTGGPDTQYF. CDR3 bases: TGTGCCAGCAGCTCGACAGGGGGCCCAGATACGCAGTATTTT.

The chain is built from TRBV19 and TRBJ1-2; 8 bases are shared with TRBD1. Germline assignment: CDR1 LNHDA and CDR2 SQIVND (reference sequence). The J segment lost 6 bases and the V segment lost 6 bases, leaving 9 bases of the junction unmatched. The CDR3 totals 14 residues. CDR3 loop: CASRRGTGGNGYTF. Here the CDR3 DNA reads TGTGCCAGTAGGAGAGGGACAGGAGGGAATGGCTACACCTTC.

This clone was observed a single time. CDR3 sequence (DNA): TGCAGCGTCCCTTCGCCTTACAGCTCCTACAATGAGCAGTTCTTC. Translation gives CSVPSPYSSYNEQFF. The V gene is TRBV29-1, the J gene TRBJ2-1, with D unresolved. Germline CDR1 is SQVTM and CDR2 is ANQGSEA. The CDR3 loop spans 15 amino acids. Trimming stripped 6 bases from V and 0 bases from J, with 15 bases between.

The CDR3 protein is CATNPTSGVYNEQFF. The DNA for the CDR3 is TGCGCCACAAACCCGACTAGCGGGGTATACAATGAGCAGTTCTTC. The V gene is TRBV10-2, the J gene TRBJ2-1; 11 nucleotides align to TRBD2. The CDR3 has 15 amino acids. Germline values: CDR1 WSHSY, CDR2 SAAADI. V shed 10 bases, J shed 4 bases, and the junction held 9 bases outside the gene matches.

This rearrangement joins TRBV4-3 to TRBJ1-3; D remains unclear. The germline V and J ends were trimmed by 0 bases and 0 bases, with 9 bases remaining between them. The germline gives CDR1 LGHNA, CDR2 YSLEER. This CDR3 comprises 16 residues. The CDR3: CASSQDLQTSGNTIYF. Here the CDR3 DNA reads TGCGCCAGCAGCCAAGATTTACAGACCTCTGGAAACACCATATATTTT.

The sample holds one count of this clone. This sequence joins TRBV6-5 and TRBJ1-1; TRBD1 matches 7 bases. The CDR3 is made up of 14 amino acids. V was pared by 5 bases and J by 1 base, with 4 bases of the junction left unmatched. Germline CDR1 reads MNHEY; CDR2 reads SVGAGI. The DNA for the CDR3 is TGTGCCAGCAGTACAGGGGCCGCGAACACTGAAGCTTTCTTT. Protein: CASSTGAANTEAFF.

The rearrangement uses TRBV19 and TRBJ2-1; perhaps TRBD1 as D (6 bases). The CDR3 extends over 16 amino acids. V was pared by 5 bases and J by 0 bases, with 14 bases between. Germline V gives CDR1 LNHDA, CDR2 SQIVND (reference sequence). DNA for the CDR3: TGTGCCAGTAGTTCCCGTGGACAGAGCTCCTACAATGAGCAGTTCTTC. Protein product: CASSSRGQSSYNEQFF.

This chain joins TRBV9 and TRBJ2-2; the D is unclear. The CDR3 consists of 12 residues. The ends were cut back, 6 bases at V and 1 base at J, with 4 bases in the middle. Per the germline V gene, CDR1 is SGDLS and CDR2 is YYNGEE. In nucleotides, the CDR3 is TGTGCCAGCAATAGGAACACCGGGGAGCTGTTTTTT. It yields the protein CASNRNTGELFF.

The CDR3 loop reads CASSQDRGTSGKTQYF. Written as DNA, the CDR3 is TGCGCCAGCAGCCAAGATCGCGGGACTAGCGGGAAGACCCAGTACTTC. The V gene is TRBV4-1, the J gene TRBJ2-5; 13 nucleotides agree with TRBD2. The CDR3 extends over 16 amino acids. CDR1 and CDR2 (germline): MGHRA, YSYEKL. The V segment lost 0 bases and the J segment 6 bases; nucleotides outside the gene matches: 4.

V usage is TRBV27 and J usage is TRBJ2-7; 9 positions agree with TRBD1. This CDR3 comprises 13 residues. The germline V gene has CDR1 MNHEY and CDR2 SMNVEV (reference sequence). The V and J ends lost 5 bases and 3 bases, in that order; junction bases with no gene match: 2. The DNA of the CDR3 is TGTGCCAGCAGTGGACAGGGGAACTACGAGCAGTACTTC. As protein: CASSGQGNYEQYF.

J is TRBJ1-1 and V is TRBV3-1 (or the pseudogene TRBV3-2); no firm D call. Looked up from germline, CDR1 is LGHDT and CDR2 is YNNKEL (reference sequence). The CDR3 loop spans 13 amino acids. The germline V and J ends were trimmed by 1 base and 6 bases, with 9 bases remaining between them. The CDR3 DNA sequence: TGTGCCAGCAGCCAAGTTCGAGGGTCTGAAGCTTTCTTT. This gives the protein CASSQVRGSEAFF.

This chain connects TRBV5-6 to TRBJ1-3, with 10 positions matching TRBD1. CDR1 is SGHDT, CDR2 YYEEEE, per germline. This CDR3 is built from 16 residues. Trimming removed 2 bases from V and 4 bases from J; junction bases left unmatched: 6. The CDR3 loop is CASSFDRGRPGNTIYF. As DNA, the CDR3 is TGTGCCAGCAGCTTCGACAGGGGGCGACCCGGAAACACCATATATTTT.

The chain has TRBV7-2 and TRBJ1-5; 7 bases map to TRBD1. Per germline, CDR1 SGHTA and CDR2 FQGNSA. Trimming removed 5 bases from V and 4 bases from J; junction bases left unmatched: 8. The CDR3 is 15 residues long. CDR3 in DNA: TGTGCCAGCAGCATCAAGGGGACAGCGAATCAGCCCCAGCATTTT. Protein product: CASSIKGTANQPQHF.

The V call is TRBV9, the J call TRBJ2-5; 8 nucleotides align to TRBD1. The V segment lost 4 bases and the J segment 6 bases; nucleotides outside the gene matches: 14. CDR1 is SGDLS and CDR2 is YYNGEE in the germline V gene. The CDR3 is 16 amino acids. The CDR3 DNA follows: TGTGCCAGCAGCCTCGCAAGGTCCAGGGGGCTTCAGACCCAGTACTTC. Protein sequence: CASSLARSRGLQTQYF.

The genes are TRBV15 and TRBJ1-2; D uncertain. CDR1 and CDR2 (germline): LNHNV, YYDKDF (reference sequence). Trimming pared 1 base from V and 8 bases from J, leaving 8 bases between. The CDR3 loop spans 12 amino acids. CDR3 coding DNA: TGTGCCACCAGCAGAGTCGGGGAGGGCTACACCTTC. Residues: CATSRVGEGYTF.

The gene calls are TRBV9 and TRBJ2-3, with D unclear. With 0 bases removed from V and 1 base from J, the gap between germline ends came to 3 bases. The germline gives CDR1 SGDLS, CDR2 YYNGEE. The CDR3 extends over 13 amino acids. The CDR3 reads CASSVVGTDTQYF. The CDR3 DNA is TGTGCCAGCAGCGTAGTCGGCACAGATACGCAGTATTTT.

The V call is TRBV27, the J call TRBJ1-2; 8 nucleotides agree with TRBD1. The V and J ends lost 2 bases and 8 bases, in that order; junction bases with no gene match: 7. CDR1 and CDR2 from the germline V gene are MNHEY and SMNVEV (reference sequence). CDR3 length: 14 residues. CDR3 amino acids: CASSLPGGQDGYTF. The CDR3 DNA reads as TGTGCCAGCAGTTTACCAGGGGGCCAGGACGGCTACACCTTC.

This sequence joins TRBV19 and TRBJ2-5; tentatively, D is TRBD2 (5 bases). Trimming left V 3 bases short and J 4 bases short, with 9 bases between. The CDR3 runs 13 residues. CDR1 and CDR2 (germline): LNHDA, SQIVND (reference sequence). CDR3 DNA sequence: TGTGCCAGTAGTATCTCTGGGAGAGAGACCCAGTACTTC. Protein: CASSISGRETQYF. The variable domain in full, completed from reference TRBV19 and TRBJ2-5, reads DGGITQSPKYLFRKEGQNVTLSCEQNLNHDAMYWYRQDPGQGLRLIYYSQIVNDFQKGDIAEGYSVSREKKESFPLTVTSAQKNPTAFYLCASSISGRETQYFGPGTRLLVL.

The chain links TRBV3-1 (or the pseudogene TRBV3-2) to TRBJ2-7, with 10 nucleotides matching TRBD1. The germline gives CDR1 LGHDT, CDR2 YNNKEL (reference sequence). After removal of 5 bases from V and 4 bases from J, the junction contained 5 bases not matched to a gene. This CDR3 contains 14 residues. The chain's CDR3 is CASSYRDRGYEQYF. The CDR3 DNA reads as TGTGCCAGCAGCTACCGGGACAGGGGTTACGAGCAGTACTTC.

The rearrangement links TRBV6-5 to TRBJ1-2; D is unresolved. V lost 2 bases and J 8 bases, leaving 15 bases between the germline ends. Germline V CDR1 and CDR2: MNHEY, SVGAGI. This CDR3 has 14 residues. This CDR3 reads CASSYDGQAGGYTF. CDR3 DNA: TGTGCCAGCAGTTACGATGGCCAGGCGGGGGGCTACACCTTC.

J is TRBJ2-3 and V is TRBV7-8; tentative D call: TRBD2 (6 bases). This CDR3 has 12 amino acids. The ends were cut back, 5 bases at V and 4 bases at J, with 7 bases in the middle. Germline-derived CDR1 and CDR2 are SGHVS and FQNEAQ. Written as DNA, the CDR3 is TGTGCCAGCAGCCCGGGGGCAGATACGCAGTATTTT. Its protein product is CASSPGADTQYF.